A selection of T cell receptor beta chains follows, all from one sample in a study of T cell responses to AZD1222 COVID-19 vaccine. Assay: immunoSEQ multiplex PCR; the TCRdb copy retains only in-frame clones and omits some. Counted here are 100,000 to 120,000 clones, 70% to 90% occurring once; the ten biggest clones make up 15%. Material: peripheral blood, obtained 28 days after the second AZD1222 dose. The receptors stem from an adult who received the AZD1222 COVID-19 vaccine. Each CDR3 is given with its conserved first and last residue. A D gene is named only where the DNA matches it firmly. Size values are once, few and many counts, or a class for expanded clones, and some rows have none.

j_call clone_size d_call v_call cdr3_nt cdr3_aa
TRBJ1-4 . . TRBV19 TGTGCCAGTAGTAGTGCAGCAACTAATGAAAAACTGTTTTTT CASSSAATNEKLFF
TRBJ2-6 . . TRBV18 TGTGCCAGCTCACCAACGCGCTCTGGGGCCAACGTCCTGACTTTC CASSPTRSGANVLTF
TRBJ2-7 . . TRBV27 TGTGCCAGCAGACAGGGCCGGGTTATCTACGAGCAGTACTTC CASRQGRVIYEQYF
TRBJ2-5 once . TRBV7-9 TGTGCCAGCAGCCGAAACCTAGAGACCCAGTACTTC CASSRNLETQYF
TRBJ1-1 . TRBD1 TRBV10-1 TGCGCCAGCAGTGAGTACCGGACAGGATTCACTGAAGCTTTCTTT CASSEYRTGFTEAFF
TRBJ1-5 . . TRBV13 TGTGCCAGCAGCCTAAACATCGGGCCCCAGCATTTT CASSLNIGPQHF
TRBJ1-5 . . TRBV18 TGTGCCAGCTCACCCAGGGTGGATCAGCCCCAGCATTTT CASSPRVDQPQHF
TRBJ1-2 . . TRBV7-9 TGTGCCAGCAGCTTAGCCACAGGGTCTGGCTACACCTTC CASSLATGSGYTF
TRBJ2-1 . . TRBV19 TGTGCCAGTAGTCTCCGGGGAGTCTACAATGAGCAGTTCTTC CASSLRGVYNEQFF
TRBJ1-1 once TRBD1 TRBV28 TGTGCCAGCAGAGAAACAGGGGGCGTAGATGAAGCTTTCTTT CASRETGGVDEAFF
TRBJ2-7 . TRBD1 TRBV10-3 TGTGCCATCAGTGATCCACAGGGGGCCTACGAGCAGTACTTC CAISDPQGAYEQYF
TRBJ2-5 . . TRBV19 TGTGCCAGTAGTATGATGGCCACCAAACAAGAGACCCAGTACTTC CASSMMATKQETQYF
TRBJ1-3 . . TRBV5-1 TGCGCCAGCAGCCTCCATGGGGAACCGGGAGACACCATATATTTT CASSLHGEPGDTIYF
TRBJ2-1 . TRBD2 TRBV14 TGTGCCAGCAGCCAAGCCCGGGGGGGCGTGGGTGAGCAGTTCTTC CASSQARGGVGEQFF
TRBJ2-1 . . TRBV5-6 TGTGCCAGCAGCTCTAGTTTCTACAATGAGCAGTTCTTC CASSSSFYNEQFF
TRBJ1-1 . TRBD1 TRBV5-1 TGCGCCAGCAGCTTGGCCCGGGACAGGAGTAACACTGAAGCTTTCTTT CASSLARDRSNTEAFF
TRBJ2-4 . . TRBV5-4 TGTGCCAGCAGCTTGACACAGCCGACTCTAGCCAAAAACATTCAGTACTTC CASSLTQPTLAKNIQYF
TRBJ1-4 . . TRBV6-4 TGTGCCAGCAGTGATTTACCAGTGACGGCGCCTTACAATGAAAAACTGTTTTTT CASSDLPVTAPYNEKLFF
TRBJ2-3 few TRBD2 TRBV19 TGTGCCAGTAGTAGGAGACTAGCAGGCACTACAGATACGCAGTATTTT CASSRRLAGTTDTQYF
TRBJ1-1 . . TRBV27 TGTGCCAGCAGTCCTGGGGGAAAAGCTTTCTTT CASSPGGKAFF
TRBJ2-3 once . TRBV7-9 TGTGCCAGCAGCTTATGGGGAAGTGGGAGCACAGATACGCAGTATTTT CASSLWGSGSTDTQYF
TRBJ1-2 . TRBD1 TRBV27 TGTGCCAGCAGCCAGGGGGGCTATGGCTACACCTTC CASSQGGYGYTF
TRBJ1-3 . . TRBV7-5 TGTGTCAGAAGCCGCAGGGGGCGAACTGGAAACACCATATATTTT CVRSRRGRTGNTIYF
TRBJ1-1 . . TRBV10-1 TGCGCCAAGAGGGACGCCCGCACTGAAGCTTTCTTT CAKRDARTEAFF
TRBJ1-2 few . TRBV7-9 TGTGCCAGCAATCCGGGGGCGGACTATGGCTACACCTTC CASNPGADYGYTF
TRBJ2-7 . TRBD1 TRBV5-1 TGCGCCAGCAGCTACGACAGGGTAACGAACGAGCAGTACTTC CASSYDRVTNEQYF